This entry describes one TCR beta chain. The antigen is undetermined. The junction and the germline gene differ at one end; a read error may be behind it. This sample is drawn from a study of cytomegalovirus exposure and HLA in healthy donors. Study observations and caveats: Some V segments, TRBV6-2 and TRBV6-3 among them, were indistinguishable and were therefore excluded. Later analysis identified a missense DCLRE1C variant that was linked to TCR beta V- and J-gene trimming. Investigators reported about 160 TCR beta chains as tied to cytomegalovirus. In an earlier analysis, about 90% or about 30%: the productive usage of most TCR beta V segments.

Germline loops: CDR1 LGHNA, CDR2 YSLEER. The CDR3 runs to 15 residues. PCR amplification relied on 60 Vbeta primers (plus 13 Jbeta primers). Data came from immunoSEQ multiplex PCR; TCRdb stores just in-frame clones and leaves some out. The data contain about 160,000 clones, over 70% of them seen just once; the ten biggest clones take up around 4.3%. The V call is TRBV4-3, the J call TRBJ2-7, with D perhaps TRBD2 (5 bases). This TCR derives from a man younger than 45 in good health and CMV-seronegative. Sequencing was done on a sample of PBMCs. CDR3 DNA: TGCGCCAGCAGCCTGGTAAACGTCGGCGGGTACGAGCAGCACTTC. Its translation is CASSLVNVGGYEQHF.